The rows below give T cell receptor beta chains drawn from one sample of a study of T-cell memory formation after mild COVID-19. MiXCR was run by TCRdb on the 5' RACE reads, yielding one entry per CDR3 protein. The profile shows 350,000 or so distinct CDR3 sequences, around 13% of them singletons. Sample: PBMCs or a T cell subset sorted from them (not recorded which). The receptors here all came from a man between 18 and 29 years old who had mild COVID-19 (a few samples of this study predate the infection). Cell type and time point are not known. Each CDR3 is given with its conserved first and last residue. A D gene is named only where the DNA matches it firmly. Where a row states a size, it is once, few, many or the class of an expanded clone; other rows omit it.

V gene: TRBV12-3/TRBV12-4
J gene: TRBJ1-4
CDR3 length: 12
D gene: NA
clone size: many
CDR3 protein: CASSPRTTELFF
CDR3 DNA: TGTGCCAGCAGTCCCCGCACGACCGAACTGTTTTTT

V gene: TRBV12-3/TRBV12-4
J gene: TRBJ2-2
CDR3 length: 13
D gene: NA
clone size: NA
CDR3 protein: CASTLGRTGELFF
CDR3 DNA: TGTGCCAGCACCTTGGGCAGGACCGGGGAGCTGTTTTTT

V gene: TRBV20-1
J gene: TRBJ2-1
CDR3 length: 14
D gene: TRBD2
clone size: many
CDR3 protein: CSAPRSSGINEQFF
CDR3 DNA: TGCAGTGCTCCGCGGAGTAGCGGGATCAATGAGCAGTTCTTC

V gene: TRBV11-2
J gene: TRBJ2-5
CDR3 length: 16
D gene: NA
clone size: few
CDR3 protein: CASSLLDSAIQETQYF
CDR3 DNA: TGTGCCAGCAGCTTGTTGGACAGCGCCATCCAGGAGACCCAGTACTTC

V gene: TRBV7-2
J gene: TRBJ2-2
CDR3 length: 15
D gene: NA
clone size: many
CDR3 protein: CASSRVAWNTGELFF
CDR3 DNA: TGTGCCAGCAGCCGAGTAGCGTGGAACACCGGGGAGCTGTTTTTT

V gene: TRBV5-1
J gene: TRBJ1-1
CDR3 length: 15
D gene: NA
clone size: few
CDR3 protein: CASSLPGAMNTEAFF
CDR3 DNA: TGCGCCAGCAGCTTACCCGGGGCCATGAACACTGAAGCTTTCTTT

V gene: TRBV20-1
J gene: TRBJ2-1
CDR3 length: 12
D gene: NA
clone size: few
CDR3 protein: CSADGLDNEQFF
CDR3 DNA: TGCAGTGCTGATGGACTCGACAATGAGCAGTTCTTC

V gene: TRBV29-1
J gene: TRBJ2-5
CDR3 length: 11
D gene: NA
clone size: few
CDR3 protein: CSVRSQETQYF
CDR3 DNA: TGCAGCGTGCGAAGCCAAGAGACCCAGTACTTC

V gene: TRBV25-1
J gene: TRBJ2-5
CDR3 length: 15
D gene: NA
clone size: few
CDR3 protein: CASSDTLPIQETQYF
CDR3 DNA: TGTGCCAGCAGTGACACGCTACCGATCCAAGAGACCCAGTACTTC

V gene: TRBV20-1
J gene: TRBJ1-5
CDR3 length: 19
D gene: NA
clone size: NA
CDR3 protein: CSATSPSGQSLYSNQPQHF
CDR3 DNA: TGCAGTGCTACCAGCCCCTCCGGACAGAGCCTCTATAGCAATCAGCCCCAGCATTTT

V gene: TRBV2
J gene: TRBJ1-1
CDR3 length: 14
D gene: TRBD1
clone size: NA
CDR3 protein: CASSRTGRNTEAFF
CDR3 DNA: TGTGCCAGCAGTCGGACAGGTCGGAACACTGAAGCTTTCTTT

V gene: TRBV4-3
J gene: TRBJ2-3
CDR3 length: 14
D gene: NA
clone size: few
CDR3 protein: CASSQVGGRNTQYF
CDR3 DNA: TGCGCCAGCAGCCAAGTCGGGGGCCGGAATACGCAGTATTTT